This TCR beta chain was sequenced in a study of Graves' ophthalmopathy and Graves' hyperthyroidism. Notes on the study in general: Using 13 signatures, a model distinguished ophthalmopathy from stable hyperthyroidism, reaching just under 90% sensitivity and about 81% specificity. Blood contained most expanded thyroid clonotypes exceeding 0.001 frequency.

Amplification from RNA transcripts yielded the TCR beta CDR3 regions. First-round RT-PCR relied on HTBI primers, and a second-round multiplex PCR came next. TCRdb recomputed calls from the multiplex PCR reads with MiXCR, one row per CDR3 protein. This repertoire shows over a million distinct CDR3 sequences, 35% to 40% found once; its top ten account for over 8.5%. From germline, CDR1 is SGHTA and CDR2 FQGNSA. The CDR3 is 13 amino acids. Trimming left V 3 bases short and J 10 bases short, with 15 bases between. This clonotype was seen many times. No antigen is known for it. If patients had other autoimmune diseases, uncontrolled infections, pregnancy or lactation, they were excluded. Clinical symptoms and serum thyroxine were used for diagnosis; TRAb, thyroid ultrasound and orbital computed tomography were also relied on.

This TCR was sampled from an adult man with Graves' hyperthyroidism. The chain carries TRBV7-2 and TRBJ1-1; D possibly corresponds to TRBD1 (5 bases). The source material was peripheral blood or thyroid tissue (not recorded which). The CDR3 reads CASSFGRGGGAFF. For the CDR3, the DNA is TGTGCCAGCAGCTTCGGCCGGGGGGGAGGAGCTTTCTTT.